This T cell receptor beta chain was recorded in a study of T cell responses to AZD1222 COVID-19 vaccine (dated by TCRdb to about 2021). About the investigation overall: AZD1222 recipients given second doses at about 4 weeks or at about 12 weeks were pooled, since spike-specific TCR depth and breadth were not found to differ between the two schedules. Enrollment into the trials was organized by age into subgroups of 18-55, 56-69 and 70-plus years, and those subgroups contained roughly 140, 27 and 60 TCR-sequenced participants, respectively. A total of more than 230 trial participants underwent TCR sequencing, of whom more than 200 had received two doses of AZD1222 and around 25 had received two doses of the MenACWY control vaccine.

The CDR3 regions of human TCRbeta chains were analyzed by immunosequencing. The authors' pipeline ran thus. TCRs in the repertoires were compared against a reference library of SARS-CoV-2-specific TCRs that had been generated with the MIRA antigen-specificity platform. Breadth was defined as the fraction of unique TCRs that were SARS-CoV-2-associated, and depth was defined as the fraction of total T cells that were SARS-CoV-2-associated. Each spike-specific TCR was assigned to its reactive spike region and to a CD4 or CD8 class using the MIRA data. Log10-transformed breadth and depth values were compared by one-way ANOVA with Sidak's multiple comparisons tests. This is the immuneACCESS table as TCRdb keeps it, with only in-frame sequences that have V and J called. A part of the clones is gone; compared with another copy, unresolved V genes explain less than half, and the rest is unexplained. V and J calls and clone size are given by that table; D and trimming were obtained from the DNA. In this sample the table shows around 150,000 clones, 85% to 95% of which occur a single time. The ten top clones hold 2.3% of the sample.

The investigation overall reported the following: Nearly half of unique spike-specific TCRs reportedly recognized epitopes outside regions mutated in the B.1.351 and B.1.1.7 variants. Only six AZD1222 recipients were SARS-CoV-2 seropositive at baseline, limiting conclusions about previously exposed vaccinees. Participants were mostly white British, with more females than males. The authors suggested clonal diversity may have been underestimated. After two AZD1222 doses, spike-specific TCR breadth and depth were significantly higher than at day 0 and than in MenACWY recipients. The whole spike protein was spanned by vaccine-associated CD4 TCRs, and dominant responses were seen in regions 160-218 and 743-854. Because no day 14 peak-response samples were available, the repertoires could be characterized only after the peak T cell response. The 56-69-year group was small, and its depth increase did not reach significance, likely because of low power.

Taken from the germline V gene (reference sequence), the CDR1 and CDR2 loops are LNHDA and SQIVND. Clipping removes 3 bases from V and 0 bases from J, with 2 as the unmatched junction base count. The CDR3 starts with the cysteine, ends with the phenylalanine, and has 17 residues. Only the CDR3 portion is preserved as DNA: 51 bases, with reading frame beginning at the first base. This sample's time point label indicates: baseline before first vaccination. Samples from vaccinated people were obtained from the UK trials COV001 and COV002, which included a single-blind randomized controlled phase 2/3 trial of AZD1222 (ChAdOx1 nCoV-19) in healthy adults. Trial participant PBMC samples were collected at day 0 and day 28 after the second dose for TCRbeta chain sequencing. This clone was recorded once. Its antigen is not yet known. Per-base quality was not reported, and no clone a single base away is much larger than it.

Here the chain combines TRBV19 and TRBJ2-3, with 14 bases aligning to TRBD2. The sequence came from an adult in good health. The sequenced sample was peripheral blood, obtained on day 0 of AZD1222 vaccination. The CDR3 is CASSIWTSGRSTDTQYF. In nucleotides, the sequence is TGTGCCAGTAGTATTTGGACTAGCGGGAGGAGCACAGATACGCAGTATTTT.